This TCR beta chain is drawn from a study of OX40 agonist ivuxolimab in advanced cancers. CDR1 and CDR2 from the germline V gene are MGHRA and YSYEKL. CDR3 length: 17 amino acids. The V and J ends lost 4 bases and 1 base, in that order; junction bases with no gene match: 7. Measured with immunoSEQ multiplex PCR; TCRdb has only the in-frame clones, and not every one. This sample has around 56,000 clones, with 80% to 90% found just once. The rearrangement links TRBV4-1 to TRBJ1-1; 12 nucleotides match TRBD1. This sample comprised CD4+ or CD8+ T cells sorted from blood, obtained in a trial of the OX40 agonist ivuxolimab. The source is an adult with an advanced solid tumor such as melanoma, head and neck, liver or kidney cancer. CDR3 sequence: CASSRGTGGNSNTEAFF. Written as DNA, the CDR3 is TGCGCCAGCAGCCGTGGGACAGGGGGCAATTCGAACACTGAAGCTTTCTTT.